One sample yielded the 5 T cell receptor beta chains listed below, sequenced in a study of T cell responses to AZD1222 COVID-19 vaccine. Using immunoSEQ multiplex PCR, the repertoire was profiled, and TCRdb retains in-frame clones only, with some absent. The table has 180,000 or so clones, 70% to 90% seen once. Sequencing was performed on peripheral blood, taken on day 0 of AZD1222 vaccination. Source of these receptors: an adult in good health.

This chain joins TRBV19 and TRBJ1-3; D ambiguous. Germline V gene lookup returns CDR1 LNHDA and CDR2 SQIVND (reference sequence). V lost 6 bases and J lost 0, with 9 bases in between. The CDR3 sequence is 14 residues long. Here the CDR3 DNA reads TGTGCCAGTAGCCTGGAGAGCTCTGGAAACACCATATATTTT. Its translation: CASSLESSGNTIYF. Based on the CDR3 plus reference TRBV19 and TRBJ1-3, the full variable domain is DGGITQSPKYLFRKEGQNVTLSCEQNLNHDAMYWYRQDPGQGLRLIYYSQIVNDFQKGDIAEGYSVSREKKESFPLTVTSAQKNPTAFYLCASSLESSGNTIYFGEGSWLTVV.

The chain is built from TRBV7-8 and TRBJ2-1, with TRBD2 as a possible D gene (7 bases). This CDR3 spans 14 amino acids. Germline CDR1 reads SGHVS; CDR2 reads FQNEAQ. Trimming shortened V by 3 bases and J by 8 bases, and 14 bases separated the two germline ends. The CDR3 loop is CASSFSGGRDEQFF. DNA of the CDR3: TGTGCCAGCAGCTTCTCCGGGGGGCGGGATGAGCAGTTCTTC.

As regards this clone: Distinct nucleotide sequences in the sample also encode this CDR3. The chain joins TRBV9 to TRBJ2-2; either TRBD1 or TRBD2 may supply D (5 bases each). The CDR3 is 16 residues long. The V end was cut by 0 bases, the J end by 0 bases, with 9 bases between. Germline V gene lookup returns CDR1 SGDLS and CDR2 YYNGEE. CDR3 residues: CASSVGVGANTGELFF. CDR3 bases: TGTGCCAGCAGCGTAGGAGTGGGGGCGAACACCGGGGAGCTGTTTTTT.

V usage is TRBV6-5 and J usage is TRBJ1-5, with TRBD1 as a possible D gene (5 bases). The CDR3 covers 15 residues. The germline V gene has CDR1 MNHEY and CDR2 SVGAGI. The V end was cut by 0 bases, the J end by 2 bases, with 8 bases between. CDR3 sequence: CASSYSTGRNQPQHF. Here the CDR3 DNA reads TGTGCCAGCAGTTACTCCACGGGGCGCAATCAGCCCCAGCATTTT.

The V and J genes are TRBV13 and TRBJ2-2; TRBD2 aligns across 10 bases. V lost 2 bases and J lost 4; bases outside the gene matches: 10. Germline CDR1 PRHDT, CDR2 FYEKMQ (reference sequence). CDR3 size: 18 residues. The CDR3 region is CASSLPQRGGFLTGELFF. In DNA, the CDR3 is TGTGCCAGCAGCTTACCTCAGCGGGGGGGCTTCCTCACCGGGGAGCTGTTTTTT.